This entry describes one T cell receptor (beta chain). This clonotype was observed a few times. This clone's antigen is unknown. No base qualities exist here, and no much larger clone lies one base off it. This sample was taken from a study of T cells in Graves' hyperthyroidism and ophthalmopathy (dated by TCRdb to the late 2010s). Notes on the research overall: Peripheral blood samples were taken at initial diagnosis, before any treatment was given. A discovery cohort of roughly 100 patients, about 43 with Graves' ophthalmopathy and under 60 with stable Graves' hyperthyroidism, was used to find distinguishing TCR V-J signatures. Whether ophthalmopathy could be predicted prospectively was tested in an independent validation cohort made up of roughly 20 hyperthyroidism patients plus 17 patients who later progressed to ophthalmopathy. For training and testing, the roughly 97 patients in the discovery cohort were randomly divided in a 7:3 ratio. In addition, the study compared T-cell repertoires in thyroid tissue and in blood from roughly six Graves' hyperthyroidism patients. Following sampling, methimazole starting at 30 mg daily was given to hyperthyroidism patients, and high-dose intravenous methylprednisolone was given to ophthalmopathy patients. TCR Vbeta CDR3 sequencing of 140 or so peripheral blood samples (under 45 ophthalmopathy, 75 to 85 hyperthyroidism and 17 progressor patients) is reported in the paper. What the authors observed across the whole study: Most expanded thyroid clonotypes (frequency above 0.001) were also detected in blood, suggesting blood repertoires may reflect thyroid immune responses. During validation, the model predicted progression to ophthalmopathy a median of approximately six months ahead of onset, with more than 60% sensitivity and around 72% specificity. Sample size was not statistically predetermined, and investigators were not blinded to group allocation. A 13 V-J signature model separated ophthalmopathy from stable hyperthyroidism, with 87.88% sensitivity and roughly 84% specificity in cross-validation and 80%/75% in testing.

Graves' hyperthyroidism was defined as stable when no progression to ophthalmopathy occurred over 18 months of follow-up. Hyperthyroidism patients were aged 18 to 65 years and newly diagnosed, with disease duration of less than 2 months. Any patient with an uncontrolled infection, another autoimmune disease, pregnancy or lactation was excluded. Clinical symptoms, serum thyroxine and TRAb, thyroid ultrasound, and orbital computed tomography formed the basis for the diagnoses. PBMCs were isolated from about 10 ml of fresh peripheral blood by Ficoll-Paque density gradient centrifugation. Total RNA was extracted using Trizol reagent, and RNA quality was assessed on an Agilent 2100 Bioanalyzer. The TCR beta CDR3 regions were amplified from the RNA transcripts. The first round of RT-PCR for the TCR CDR3 was performed with the HTBI primer set and the Qiagen OneStep RT-PCR kit. Libraries were constructed in a second round of multiplex PCR, after which size selection and purification were carried out. Libraries were sequenced paired-end with 100 bp reads on an Illumina HiSeq2000. Per the original workflow: SOAPnuke was used to process the raw data, throwing out any read that contained adapters or uncalled bases, had a mean Phred below 15, or lacked an exact constant-primer or identifier match. COPE v1.2.5 was used to merge high-quality paired reads, and clonotypes were defined as unique nucleotide sequences. MiTCR v1.1 was used to align clonotypes to the IMGT TRBV, TRBD and TRBJ reference segments. The analysis included only V-J combinations with a frequency above 0.0001, which together covered over 98% of the repertoires. The TCS score was defined as F50 (clonal expansion) divided by E x V (chaos), with BLOSUM62-based TCRdist calculated between CDR3 peptides within each V-J. Welch's t-statistics and random forest reduced fewer than 600 V-J features to 13, which were used in a naive Bayes classifier (R e1071). The public reads were quality trimmed at Q25 with fastp and then assembled into clones with MiXCR by TCRdb, keeping productive beta chains. All rows with the same CDR3 protein become a single entry with the most common DNA and genes. TCRdb, rather than the study authors, made the V and J calls. This sample comprises about 560,000 distinct CDR3 sequences, approximately 15% of them detected only once. 15% to 20% of the sample lies in the top ten.

The junction carries 16 bases between V and J, which are trimmed by 5 bases and 2 bases respectively. CDR1 and CDR2 are read off the germline V gene as SGHVS and FQNEAQ. Measured from the cysteine to the phenylalanine, the CDR3 is 17 residues long. Here the CDR3 DNA is all that survives: 51 bases in frame from base 1. The chain joins TRBV7-8 to TRBJ2-6, and TRBD1 may be the D gene, going by 6 matching bases. The sample was blood. The TCR comes from a woman aged 18-29 years with Graves' hyperthyroidism. CDR3 protein: CASSSRGIGAGANVLTF. The DNA reads as follows: TGTGCCAGCAGCAGCAGGGGAATCGGCGCTGGGGCCAACGTCCTGACTTTC. With the rest looked up from the reference TRBV7-8 and TRBJ2-6 genes rather than sequenced, the full variable domain is GAGVSQSPRYKVAKRGQDVALRCDPISGHVSLFWYQQALGQGPEFLTYFQNEAQLDKSGLPSDRFFAERPEGSVSTLKIQRTQQEDSAVYLCASSSRGIGAGANVLTFGAGSRLTVL.